Listed below are T cell receptor beta chains from one sample, sequenced in a study of OX40 agonist ivuxolimab in advanced cancers. Sequenced by immunoSEQ multiplex PCR; TCRdb stores in-frame clones only, minus some. Among 20,000 to 25,000 clones listed, 75% to 80% were seen once. This material consisted of CD4+ or CD8+ T cells sorted from blood, taken in a trial of the OX40 agonist ivuxolimab. These receptors were taken from an adult with an advanced solid tumor such as melanoma, head and neck, liver or kidney cancer. Each CDR3 is given with its conserved first and last residue. D genes are given only for firm matches. Clone size is given for some rows only: seen once, a few or many times, or a class if the clone is expanded.

V gene: TRBV6-5; D gene: .; clone size: few; J gene: TRBJ2-2; CDR3 DNA: TGTGCCAGCAGTTACCAAGACACCGGGGAGCTGTTTTTT; CDR3 protein: CASSYQDTGELFF
V gene: TRBV6-1; D gene: TRBD2; clone size: .; J gene: TRBJ2-5; CDR3 DNA: TGTGCCAGCAGACATACGGGGGGTTACGAGACCCAGTACTTC; CDR3 protein: CASRHTGGYETQYF
V gene: TRBV19; D gene: .; clone size: .; J gene: TRBJ1-2; CDR3 DNA: TGTGCCAGCGAAGAGGAGCGTGGCTACACCTTC; CDR3 protein: CASEEERGYTF
V gene: TRBV5-6; D gene: .; clone size: .; J gene: TRBJ2-5; CDR3 DNA: TGTGCCAGCAGCTTAGCGGACACGGGAAGAGGAGCCCAGTACTTC; CDR3 protein: CASSLADTGRGAQYF
V gene: TRBV5-6; D gene: .; clone size: .; J gene: TRBJ1-1; CDR3 DNA: TGTGCCAGCAGCCCTACAGGGCTGAACACTGAAGCTTTCTTT; CDR3 protein: CASSPTGLNTEAFF
V gene: TRBV4-1; D gene: TRBD2; clone size: few; J gene: TRBJ2-1; CDR3 DNA: TGCGCCAGCAGCCAATTACCGGGACTAGCGGCGAACAATGAGCAGTTCTTC; CDR3 protein: CASSQLPGLAANNEQFF
V gene: TRBV5-1; D gene: .; clone size: .; J gene: TRBJ2-7; CDR3 DNA: TGCGCCAGCAGCTTGGATAGCCGCTCCTGGGAGCAGTACTTC; CDR3 protein: CASSLDSRSWEQYF
V gene: TRBV4-3; D gene: .; clone size: .; J gene: TRBJ1-3; CDR3 DNA: TGCGCCAGCAGCCCCAATAGCGGCCCAGCTACCACTGGAAACACCATATATTTT; CDR3 protein: CASSPNSGPATTGNTIYF
V gene: TRBV5-1; D gene: .; clone size: once; J gene: TRBJ1-1; CDR3 DNA: TGCGCCAGCAGCTGGGGGTGGGGCACTGAAGCTTTCTTT; CDR3 protein: CASSWGWGTEAFF
V gene: TRBV11-3; D gene: TRBD1; clone size: .; J gene: TRBJ2-7; CDR3 DNA: TGTGCCAGCAGCATCGGGACAGTGGGCTACGAGCAGTACTTC; CDR3 protein: CASSIGTVGYEQYF
V gene: TRBV7-2; D gene: .; clone size: .; J gene: TRBJ1-1; CDR3 DNA: TGTGCCAGCAGCTTTAAGGGGAGCACTGAAGCTTTCTTT; CDR3 protein: CASSFKGSTEAFF
V gene: TRBV11-2; D gene: TRBD1; clone size: .; J gene: TRBJ2-7; CDR3 DNA: TGTGCCAGCAGCATGACAGGGTCCGGGGAGCAGTACTTC; CDR3 protein: CASSMTGSGEQYF
V gene: TRBV27; D gene: .; clone size: once; J gene: TRBJ2-7; CDR3 DNA: TGTGCCAGCAGTTTATCGGTGGGACGGACCTACGAGCAGTACTTC; CDR3 protein: CASSLSVGRTYEQYF
V gene: TRBV6-7; D gene: .; clone size: .; J gene: TRBJ1-2; CDR3 DNA: TGTGCCAGCAGTTATGACCTAACTAACTATGGCTACACCTTC; CDR3 protein: CASSYDLTNYGYTF
V gene: TRBV7-2; D gene: .; clone size: .; J gene: TRBJ2-3; CDR3 DNA: TGTGCCAGCAGCTTAGTCCCCTACACAGATACGCAGTATTTT; CDR3 protein: CASSLVPYTDTQYF
V gene: TRBV7-2; D gene: .; clone size: .; J gene: TRBJ1-1; CDR3 DNA: TGTGCCAGCAGCCTAGGACAGACCACTGAAGCTTTCTTT; CDR3 protein: CASSLGQTTEAFF
V gene: TRBV6-6; D gene: TRBD2; clone size: .; J gene: TRBJ2-7; CDR3 DNA: TGTGCCAGCAGCCGAAGCGGGGACTCCTACGAGCAGTACTTC; CDR3 protein: CASSRSGDSYEQYF
V gene: TRBV15; D gene: .; clone size: once; J gene: TRBJ2-1; CDR3 DNA: TGTGCCACTAGTGGTCTCAGCTCCTACAATGAGCAGTTCTTC; CDR3 protein: CATSGLSSYNEQFF
V gene: TRBV14; D gene: .; clone size: .; J gene: TRBJ1-2; CDR3 DNA: TGTGCCAGCAGCCCAACCAGGTCGGGCTATGGCTACACCTTC; CDR3 protein: CASSPTRSGYGYTF
V gene: TRBV5-8; D gene: .; clone size: .; J gene: TRBJ2-1; CDR3 DNA: TGTGCCAGCAGTCACGACAGTGGGGATTACAATGAGCAGTTCTTC; CDR3 protein: CASSHDSGDYNEQFF
V gene: TRBV5-1; D gene: TRBD1; clone size: .; J gene: TRBJ1-1; CDR3 DNA: TGCGCCAGCAGCCTCAACCGGGACAGCGGTTTTAGGATGAACACTGAAGCTTTCTTT; CDR3 protein: CASSLNRDSGFRMNTEAFF
V gene: TRBV6-5; D gene: .; clone size: .; J gene: TRBJ2-1; CDR3 DNA: TGTGCCAGCAGTTCGTTGCGGGGGCTAGGTGAGCAGTTCTTC; CDR3 protein: CASSSLRGLGEQFF
V gene: TRBV14; D gene: .; clone size: few; J gene: TRBJ2-5; CDR3 DNA: TGTGCCAGCAGCCAAGGACCCCAGCCCGGGGAGACCCAGTACTTC; CDR3 protein: CASSQGPQPGETQYF
V gene: TRBV29-1; D gene: TRBD2; clone size: few; J gene: TRBJ2-3; CDR3 DNA: TGCAGCGTAGGTCTAGCGGGGGTAACAGATACGCAGTATTTT; CDR3 protein: CSVGLAGVTDTQYF
V gene: TRBV6-1; D gene: .; clone size: .; J gene: TRBJ1-2; CDR3 DNA: TGTGCCAGCAGTGAAGCGCGAGGCTATGGCTACACCTTC; CDR3 protein: CASSEARGYGYTF
V gene: TRBV29-1; D gene: .; clone size: .; J gene: TRBJ2-5; CDR3 DNA: TGCAGCGTGTCTAAGGGAGAGACCCAGTACTTC; CDR3 protein: CSVSKGETQYF
V gene: TRBV5-6; D gene: .; clone size: .; J gene: TRBJ2-1; CDR3 DNA: TGTGCCAGCAGCTTGTGGGGTCGAAATGAGCAGTTCTTC; CDR3 protein: CASSLWGRNEQFF
V gene: TRBV7-9; D gene: .; clone size: .; J gene: TRBJ2-7; CDR3 DNA: TGTGCCAGCAGCTATCGAGGACAGAACCCCTACGAGCAGTACTTC; CDR3 protein: CASSYRGQNPYEQYF
V gene: TRBV20-1; D gene: TRBD1; clone size: .; J gene: TRBJ1-2; CDR3 DNA: TGCAGTGCAACAGGGGGCCGTGGCTACACCTTC; CDR3 protein: CSATGGRGYTF
V gene: TRBV7-2; D gene: .; clone size: .; J gene: TRBJ2-7; CDR3 DNA: TGTGCCAGCAGCTTAGGGAGAGGGTTACACGAGCAGTACTTC; CDR3 protein: CASSLGRGLHEQYF
V gene: TRBV7-2; D gene: .; clone size: .; J gene: TRBJ1-2; CDR3 DNA: TGTGCCAGCAGCTTAGCGCCCGACAGGCCCTATGGCTACACCTTC; CDR3 protein: CASSLAPDRPYGYTF
V gene: TRBV20-1; D gene: .; clone size: .; J gene: TRBJ1-2; CDR3 DNA: TGCAGTGGAGGAGGGCAAGGCTACACCTTC; CDR3 protein: CSGGGQGYTF
V gene: TRBV10-1; D gene: .; clone size: few; J gene: TRBJ2-3; CDR3 DNA: TGCGCCAGCAGTGAGTCGATTTGGGCAGCAGATACGCAGTATTTT; CDR3 protein: CASSESIWAADTQYF
V gene: TRBV5-1; D gene: TRBD1; clone size: .; J gene: TRBJ2-7; CDR3 DNA: TGCGCCAGCAGCCCCGCGGGGACAGGGGGCTACGAGCAGTACTTC; CDR3 protein: CASSPAGTGGYEQYF
V gene: TRBV9; D gene: .; clone size: .; J gene: TRBJ2-1; CDR3 DNA: TGTGCCAGCAGCCCCAGGGTAGGGGGAGATGAGCAGTTCTTC; CDR3 protein: CASSPRVGGDEQFF
V gene: TRBV14; D gene: TRBD2; clone size: .; J gene: TRBJ2-1; CDR3 DNA: TGTGCCAGCAGCCGAGGACTAGTCTACAATGAGCAGTTCTTC; CDR3 protein: CASSRGLVYNEQFF
V gene: TRBV5-8; D gene: .; clone size: .; J gene: TRBJ2-5; CDR3 DNA: TGTGCCAGCAGCTTTGCCGGAGAGACCCAGTACTTC; CDR3 protein: CASSFAGETQYF
V gene: TRBV6-1; D gene: TRBD1; clone size: .; J gene: TRBJ1-3; CDR3 DNA: TGTGCCAGCAGTGCGGGGACAGGGGTCGGAAACACCATATATTTT; CDR3 protein: CASSAGTGVGNTIYF
V gene: TRBV28; D gene: .; clone size: once; J gene: TRBJ2-2; CDR3 DNA: TGTGCCAGCAGTTTCCCTACCGGGACATCGAACACCGGGGAGCTGTTTTTT; CDR3 protein: CASSFPTGTSNTGELFF
V gene: TRBV6-6; D gene: .; clone size: .; J gene: TRBJ1-1; CDR3 DNA: TGTGCCAGCAGTTTCCCCGGCGCTGAAGCTTTCTTT; CDR3 protein: CASSFPGAEAFF
V gene: TRBV4-1; D gene: TRBD2; clone size: .; J gene: TRBJ2-1; CDR3 DNA: TGCGCCAGCAGCCAGTCCTTAGCGGGAGGGCTATCCAGATTCTACAATGAGCAGTTCTTC; CDR3 protein: CASSQSLAGGLSRFYNEQFF
V gene: TRBV5-6; D gene: .; clone size: .; J gene: TRBJ1-5; CDR3 DNA: TGTGCCAGCAGCTACCGACAGTTAATTCACAGCCAGCCCCAGCATTTT; CDR3 protein: CASSYRQLIHSQPQHF
V gene: TRBV6-5; D gene: .; clone size: .; J gene: TRBJ2-3; CDR3 DNA: TGTGCCAGCAGCCCACCGGGCGGGGCAGGTGATACGCAGTATTTT; CDR3 protein: CASSPPGGAGDTQYF
V gene: TRBV13; D gene: TRBD1; clone size: .; J gene: TRBJ2-5; CDR3 DNA: TGTGCCAGCGTCCAAGGTACAGGGGGCGGATCGGAGACCCAGTACTTC; CDR3 protein: CASVQGTGGGSETQYF
V gene: TRBV5-1; D gene: TRBD2; clone size: .; J gene: TRBJ2-5; CDR3 DNA: TGCGCCAGCAGCGTCCGAACTAGCGGAGCCTTATTAGAGACCCAGTACTTC; CDR3 protein: CASSVRTSGALLETQYF
V gene: TRBV7-2; D gene: .; clone size: once; J gene: TRBJ1-1; CDR3 DNA: TGTGCCAGCGTGGAAGGGTGGGGCACTGAAGCTTTCTTT; CDR3 protein: CASVEGWGTEAFF
V gene: TRBV7-2; D gene: .; clone size: .; J gene: TRBJ2-7; CDR3 DNA: TGTGCCAGCAGCTTCCGTCAGGCGTCGAACGAGCAGTACTTC; CDR3 protein: CASSFRQASNEQYF
V gene: TRBV11-3; D gene: TRBD1; clone size: .; J gene: TRBJ2-2; CDR3 DNA: TGTGCCAGCAGCTCCCGGGACAGGGGGCCGGAGACCGGGGAGCTGTTTTTT; CDR3 protein: CASSSRDRGPETGELFF
V gene: TRBV5-6; D gene: .; clone size: .; J gene: TRBJ1-5; CDR3 DNA: TGTGCCAGCAGCTCCCTGGGGGTAACTGGTCAGCCCCAGCATTTT; CDR3 protein: CASSSLGVTGQPQHF
V gene: TRBV13; D gene: .; clone size: medium-sized; J gene: TRBJ1-2; CDR3 DNA: TGTGCCAGCAGCTCGGGATTAGGGACGGACTATGGCTACACCTTC; CDR3 protein: CASSSGLGTDYGYTF
V gene: TRBV18; D gene: .; clone size: .; J gene: TRBJ2-7; CDR3 DNA: TGTGCCAGCTCACCCTCCAGTCGATTCTCCTACGAGCAGTACTTC; CDR3 protein: CASSPSSRFSYEQYF
V gene: TRBV6-5; D gene: TRBD1; clone size: few; J gene: TRBJ2-2; CDR3 DNA: TGTGCCAGCAGTTACTCGGAGACAGGGAATACCGGGGAGCTGTTTTTT; CDR3 protein: CASSYSETGNTGELFF